This TCR beta chain came from a study of CD8+ T cells in alopecia areata. Study at large: Administration of oral tofacitinib to treated patients was at 5 to 10 mg twice daily.

Sequencing relied on a cDNA template that was reverse transcribed from extracted RNA. Data came from immunoSEQ multiplex PCR; TCRdb stores just in-frame clones and leaves some out. The sample holds 100,000 to 150,000 clones; almost 50% are singletons and the top ten take roughly a sixth. This CDR3 is built from 14 residues. V was trimmed by 0 bases and J by 5 bases, leaving 10 bases between them. Germline V gene lookup returns CDR1 SEHNR and CDR2 FQNEAQ (reference sequence). This specimen consisted of CD8+ T cells sorted from blood, obtained at week 0. The chain joins TRBV7-9 to TRBJ2-5, with D perhaps matching TRBD1 (5 bases). The receptor's source is a human donor with alopecia areata. The CDR3 region has the DNA TGTGCCAGCAGCTTAGCGCAGACAGTTGAGACCCAGTACTTC. Its translation: CASSLAQTVETQYF.